The rows below give T cell receptor beta chains drawn from one sample of a study of cytomegalovirus exposure and HLA in healthy donors. Profiled with immunoSEQ multiplex PCR; TCRdb holds only in-frame clones, not every one. The data contain about 110,000 clones, roughly 67% of them singletons. Specimen: PBMCs. The receptors shown here come from a man aged 35-49 years in good health and CMV-seronegative. CDR3s include the opening cysteine and the closing phenylalanine or tryptophan. Each record gives: D gene, V gene, J gene, clone size, CDR3 protein. D genes are given only for firm matches. Not every row has a clone size; where given, it reads once, few, many or a size class.

NA,TRBV7-9,TRBJ1-1,NA,CASSLFEGRAFF
TRBD2,TRBV4-3,TRBJ2-1,NA,CASSQVRAGGYNEQFF
NA,TRBV7-9,TRBJ2-7,once,CASSSLEYEQYF
TRBD1,TRBV6-5,TRBJ2-5,NA,CASRYTGGPQETQYF
NA,TRBV5-1,TRBJ1-2,NA,CASSLAAVAPNYGYTF
NA,TRBV6-5,TRBJ2-2,few,CASSSEAGELFF
NA,TRBV29-1,TRBJ1-5,NA,CNHRRTQHF
NA,TRBV5-1,TRBJ1-1,NA,CASSLSEGEAFF
NA,TRBV4-3,TRBJ2-7,NA,CASSQVGTSSYEQYF
TRBD2,TRBV4-2,TRBJ2-1,once,CASSQNGLAGGSSYNEQFF
NA,TRBV15,TRBJ2-3,few,CATSRVAPPDTQYF
NA,TRBV5-1,TRBJ2-3,NA,CASSLGASTADTQYF
NA,TRBV6-6,TRBJ1-2,NA,CASSPTREGGYTF
NA,TRBV5-4,TRBJ2-7,NA,CASSHLGRGTYEQYF
TRBD1,TRBV28,TRBJ1-1,NA,CASSPDRAIEAFF
TRBD2,TRBV7-8,TRBJ2-1,NA,CASSWIYGGANEQFF
TRBD2,TRBV4-1,TRBJ2-1,NA,CASSLLFSGGHEQFF
TRBD2,TRBV7-2,TRBJ2-5,NA,CASSLWASGGAETQYF
TRBD2,TRBV28,TRBJ2-5,NA,CAIRTSGGQETQYF
NA,TRBV20-1,TRBJ2-5,NA,CSAWSGTPYF
NA,TRBV27,TRBJ2-5,NA,CASSGATRSQETQYF
TRBD1,TRBV19,TRBJ1-2,NA,CASSMTGNGYTF
TRBD1,TRBV9,TRBJ1-4,NA,CASSVGAGGEKLFF
TRBD2,TRBV7-2,TRBJ2-7,few,CASSLEPLGTSGVEQYF
NA,TRBV19,TRBJ1-5,NA,CASSIELDQPQHF
NA,TRBV5-6,TRBJ1-2,NA,CASSLESYGYTF